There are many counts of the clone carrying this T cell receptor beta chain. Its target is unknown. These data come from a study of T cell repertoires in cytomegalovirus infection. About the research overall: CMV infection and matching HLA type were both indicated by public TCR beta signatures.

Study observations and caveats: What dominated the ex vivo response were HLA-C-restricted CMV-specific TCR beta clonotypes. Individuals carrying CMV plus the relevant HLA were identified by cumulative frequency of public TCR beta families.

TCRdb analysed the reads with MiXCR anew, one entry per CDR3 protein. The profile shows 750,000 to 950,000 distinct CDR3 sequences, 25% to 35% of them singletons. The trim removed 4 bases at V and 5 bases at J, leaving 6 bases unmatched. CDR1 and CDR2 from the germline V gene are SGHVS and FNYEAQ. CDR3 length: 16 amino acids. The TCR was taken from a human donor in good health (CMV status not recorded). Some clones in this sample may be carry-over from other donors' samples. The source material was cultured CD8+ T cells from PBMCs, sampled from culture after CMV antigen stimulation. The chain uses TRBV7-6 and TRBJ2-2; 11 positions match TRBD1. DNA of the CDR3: TGTGCCAGCAGCTGGGAAGGACAGGGGGCGACCGGGGAGCTGTTTTTT. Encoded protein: CASSWEGQGATGELFF.